The 26 T cell receptor beta chains below all came from one sample that was sequenced in a study of shared clonotypes between healthy human individuals. The repertoire was sequenced with immunoSEQ multiplex PCR; TCRdb's copy has only in-frame clones and lacks some. The data contain around 2.1 million clones, nearly 97% of them singletons. Sequences were obtained from naive CD4+ T cells sorted from blood. Stated subset: CD45RA+ positively selected. All receptors come from a man aged 18 to 30 in good health.

This clone was seen only once. This chain uses TRBV12-5 with TRBJ2-3, with 7 bases identical to TRBD1. The V gene's germline CDR1 is LGHNT and CDR2 FRNRAP. J gave up 0 bases and V 1 base, and 19 bases lay outside the gene matches. The CDR3 totals 21 residues. The CDR3, as DNA: TGTGCTAGTGGTTTGGGCGAACCGTTCGGGACAGCCATTACTAGCACAGATACGCAGTATTTT. This translates into CASGLGEPFGTAITSTDTQYF.

The chain recombines TRBV27 with TRBJ2-5; TRBD1 might be the D (5 bases). The length of the CDR3 is 14 residues. Germline V gene lookup returns CDR1 MNHEY and CDR2 SMNVEV (reference sequence). The V end was cut by 0 bases, the J end by 7 bases, with 12 bases between. CDR3: CASSLSAAQGTQYF. The DNA of the CDR3 is TGTGCCAGCAGTTTATCGGCGGCCCAGGGGACCCAGTACTTC.

The chain uses TRBV4-3 and TRBJ2-7; 11 bases line up with TRBD1. Looked up from germline, CDR1 is LGHNA and CDR2 is YSLEER. The CDR3 totals 16 residues. Trimming took 0 bases from V and 6 from J; bases not matched to a gene: 7. The CDR3: CASSQEGTGGRTEQYF. CDR3 bases: TGCGCCAGCAGCCAAGAAGGGACAGGGGGGCGAACCGAGCAGTACTTC.

The chain combines TRBV7-3 with TRBJ2-6; TRBD1 or TRBD2 may be the D gene (5 bases each). The CDR3 is 16 residues long. From germline, CDR1 is SGHTA and CDR2 FQGTGA. Trimming cost V 2 bases and J 0 bases, with 8 bases left between them. This CDR3 reads CASSLGGGSGANVLTF. The CDR3 DNA is TGTGCCAGCAGCTTAGGTGGGGGCTCTGGGGCCAACGTCCTGACTTTC.

A word on this clone: The same CDR3 arises from other DNA sequences in this sample as well. The chain links TRBV5-4 to TRBJ2-5, with D unresolved. The ends were cut back, 0 bases at V and 4 bases at J, with 4 bases in the middle. The CDR3 contains 12 residues. Germline V CDR1 and CDR2: SGHNT, YYREEE (reference sequence). CDR3 in DNA: TGTGCCAGCAGCTTGGATAGAGAGACCCAGTACTTC. Its protein product is CASSLDRETQYF.

V gene TRBV30 combines with J gene TRBJ1-2; no clear D gene. The CDR3 covers 15 residues. Germline V gene data show CDR1 as GTSNPN and CDR2 as SVGIG (reference sequence). V lost 0 bases to trimming and J lost 4 bases, with 15 bases between them. CDR3 amino acids: CAWSVLSRRGYGYTF. The CDR3 DNA sequence: TGTGCCTGGAGTGTACTCTCGCGACGGGGCTATGGCTACACCTTC.

The chain joins TRBV6-5 to TRBJ2-7; 9 bases fit TRBD1. CDR3 length equals 14 residues. CDR1 is MNHEY and CDR2 is SVGAGI in the germline V gene. The J segment lost 4 bases and the V segment lost 5 bases, leaving 6 bases of the junction unmatched. Here the CDR3 DNA reads TGTGCCAGCAGTATACAGGGGGCAGGGTACGAGCAGTACTTC. This translates into CASSIQGAGYEQYF.

This rearrangement joins TRBV29-1 to TRBJ2-1, with 10 bases identical to TRBD1. Germline loops: CDR1 SQVTM, CDR2 ANQGSEA. V gave up 5 bases and J gave up 7 bases; unmatched junction bases: 5. The CDR3 length is 13 residues. Here the CDR3 reads CSVHEGQGNEQFF. Here the CDR3 DNA reads TGCAGCGTTCATGAGGGACAGGGGAATGAGCAGTTCTTC.

As for this clone: Other DNA sequences in this specimen translate into the identical CDR3. The genes are TRBV5-1 and TRBJ2-7, with D possibly called TRBD1 or TRBD2 (6 bases each). V was cut by 4 bases and J by 4 bases, with 9 bases left in between. CDR3 length: 12 amino acids. Germline V gives CDR1 SGHRS, CDR2 YFSETQ. The CDR3 protein is CASSLGGYEQYF. Here the CDR3 DNA reads TGCGCCAGCAGCCTAGGGGGGTACGAGCAGTACTTC.

The chain carries TRBV6-1 and TRBJ1-6; 8 bases map to TRBD1. Trimming took 0 bases from V and 9 from J; bases not matched to a gene: 7. The CDR3 extends over 16 amino acids. Germline values: CDR1 MNHNS, CDR2 SASEGT. The CDR3 DNA reads TGTGCCAGCAGTGAAGCGCACCCAGGGGGCAGTTCACCCCTCCACTTT. As protein: CASSEAHPGGSSPLHF.

V usage is TRBV7-2 and J usage is TRBJ2-7; 7 bases fit TRBD1. V lost 4 bases to trimming and J lost 6 bases; unmatched junction nucleotides: 12. Per germline, CDR1 SGHTA and CDR2 FQGNSA. The CDR3 loop spans 15 amino acids. The CDR3 region has the DNA TGTGCCAGCAGCTCGAGACAGGGATTAGCTGCCGAGCAGTACTTC. Translated: CASSSRQGLAAEQYF.

The chain has TRBV28 and TRBJ2-7; possible D gene TRBD2, 6 bases. CDR1 and CDR2 from the germline V gene are MDHEN and SYDVKM. Trimming took off 3 bases at V and 2 bases at J, with 14 bases between the two ends. This CDR3 has 15 amino acids. DNA of the CDR3: TGTGCCAGCAGTTTTCGGGGGTCTTCCCCCTACGAGCAGTACTTC. This sequence encodes CASSFRGSSPYEQYF.

For this clone: This CDR3 is also generated by other DNA sequences in the sample. The rearrangement uses TRBV5-1 and TRBJ1-3; D gene ambiguous. The CDR3 length is 13 residues. Germline V gene data show CDR1 as SGHRS and CDR2 as YFSETQ. V was clipped by 4 bases and J by 1 base, with 6 bases between them. The CDR3 here is CASSPGSGNTIYF. CDR3 coding DNA: TGCGCCAGCAGCCCCGGATCTGGAAACACCATATATTTT. The full variable domain, rest sourced from reference TRBV5-1 and TRBJ1-3, is KAGVTQTPRYLIKTRGQQVTLSCSPISGHRSVSWYQQTPGQGLQFLFEYFSETQRNKGNFPGRFSGRQFSNSRSEMNVSTLELGDSALYLCASSPGSGNTIYFGEGSWLTVV.

The V call is TRBV14, the J call TRBJ2-3, with unresolved D. V lost 0 bases to trimming and J lost 1 base, with 14 bases between them. Germline V gene lookup returns CDR1 SGHDN and CDR2 FVKESK. This CDR3 has 17 amino acids. This chain's CDR3 is CASSQDFVLHRTDTQYF. The CDR3 region has the DNA TGTGCCAGCAGCCAAGATTTCGTGCTCCACCGCACAGATACGCAGTATTTT.

V is TRBV19 and J is TRBJ1-1, with D unclear. Trimming cost V 8 bases and J 2 bases, with 12 bases left between them. CDR3 length: 13 residues. Per germline, CDR1 LNHDA and CDR2 SQIVND (reference sequence). The CDR3 sequence is CASYGLKNTEAFF. The DNA of the CDR3 is TGTGCCAGTTACGGACTCAAAAACACTGAAGCTTTCTTT.

This chain links TRBV7-2 with TRBJ2-5; D ambiguous. The tail of the sequence fits TRBJ2-7 better, so the J call may be wrong. The CDR3 totals 12 residues. CDR1 and CDR2 from the germline V gene are SGHTA and FQGNSA. The CDR3 protein is CASGKVSYEQYF. CDR3 bases: TGTGCCAGCGGTAAGGTATCCTACGAGCAGTACTTC.

The chain joins TRBV15 to TRBJ2-7, with 8 bases aligning to TRBD2. Unmatched junction bases numbered 6, after V lost 1 base and J lost 4 bases. The CDR3 contains 15 residues. Germline CDR1 reads LNHNV; CDR2 reads YYDKDF (reference sequence). The CDR3 sequence is CATSRGGGLGYEQYF. DNA for the CDR3: TGTGCCACCAGCAGAGGCGGGGGGTTGGGGTACGAGCAGTACTTC.

The V and J genes are TRBV30 and TRBJ1-2; maybe TRBD1 (6 bases). This CDR3 is 13 amino acids long. The germline V and J ends were trimmed by 0 bases and 8 bases, with 13 bases remaining between them. CDR1 and CDR2 (germline): GTSNPN, SVGIG (reference sequence). CDR3 protein: CAWSVNAGDGYTF. The CDR3 region has the DNA TGTGCCTGGAGTGTAAATGCAGGGGACGGCTACACCTTC.

The V gene is TRBV30, the J gene TRBJ1-4, with D perhaps matching TRBD1 (5 bases). Trimming cost V 3 bases and J 2 bases, with 10 bases left between them. CDR3 length equals 14 residues. Germline-derived CDR1 and CDR2 are GTSNPN and SVGIG (reference sequence). Here the CDR3 DNA reads TGTGCCTGGAGGGGGCCGCCGACTAATGAAAAACTGTTTTTT. Residues: CAWRGPPTNEKLFF.

The rearrangement joins TRBV27 to TRBJ2-7; D tentatively fits TRBD1 or TRBD2 (5 bases each). Germline V gene sequence: CDR1 MNHEY, CDR2 SMNVEV (reference sequence). The ends were cut back, 7 bases at V and 4 bases at J, with 20 bases in the middle. The CDR3 consists of 15 residues. The CDR3 spells CASKELGTGRYEQYF. In DNA form, the CDR3 reads TGTGCCAGCAAGGAATTAGGGACGGGCAGGTACGAGCAGTACTTC.

The V gene is TRBV27, the J gene TRBJ1-2, with 9 bases identical to TRBD1. This CDR3 contains 14 residues. V was clipped by 5 bases and J by 7 bases; unmatched bases: 8. Germline-derived CDR1 and CDR2 are MNHEY and SMNVEV (reference sequence). CDR3 bases: TGTGCCAGCAGTCGTTCCGGACAGGGGTTTGGCTACACCTTC. The encoded protein is CASSRSGQGFGYTF.

This clone was found a few times. The gene calls are TRBV9 and TRBJ2-3; weak D call: TRBD2 (6 bases). V gave up 0 bases and J gave up 5 bases, with 13 bases separating them. The germline V gene has CDR1 SGDLS and CDR2 YYNGEE. The CDR3 loop spans 15 amino acids. The CDR3 DNA is TGTGCCAGCAGCGTAGCGGGAGCGAAGGGAGATACGCAGTATTTT. It encodes CASSVAGAKGDTQYF.

The CDR3 here is CASSPKVLAGGYEQYF. The CDR3 DNA sequence: TGTGCCAGCAGCCCTAAGGTATTAGCGGGAGGGTACGAGCAGTACTTC. The chain uses TRBV5-6 and TRBJ2-7; TRBD2 agrees at 11 bases. The CDR3 runs 16 residues. V shed 4 bases and J 4 bases; nucleotides not matched to a gene: 10. The germline CDR1 and CDR2 sequences are SGHDT and YYEEEE.

The J gene is TRBJ1-6, the V gene TRBV5-1; D might be TRBD1 (6 bases). This CDR3 has 16 amino acids. Germline V gene data show CDR1 as SGHRS and CDR2 as YFSETQ. V dropped 4 bases and J dropped 0 bases, with 11 bases sitting between them. This CDR3 is CASSVQGGSYNSPLHF. CDR3 DNA: TGCGCCAGCAGCGTACAGGGAGGCTCCTATAATTCACCCCTCCACTTT.

V usage is TRBV6-6 and J usage is TRBJ2-2; the D is unclear. Trimming stripped 4 bases from V and 6 bases from J, with 3 bases between. The CDR3 has 11 amino acids. Germline values: CDR1 MNHNY, CDR2 SVGAGI (reference sequence). The CDR3 sequence is CASSWAGELFF. The CDR3 DNA reads as TGTGCCAGCAGTTGGGCCGGGGAGCTGTTTTTT.

V and J are TRBV5-6 and TRBJ2-5; D unclear. V lost 1 base and J lost 1, with 8 bases in between. This CDR3 comprises 14 residues. Germline lookup yields CDR1 SGHDT and CDR2 YYEEEE. The CDR3 nucleotides are TGTGCCAGCAGCTTGAGATTAGTCCAAGAGACCCAGTACTTC. Its protein product is CASSLRLVQETQYF.